Below are 15 T cell receptor beta chains sequenced from a single sample in a study of molecular identifiers for immune sequencing clone quantification. TCRdb passed the PCR reads through MiXCR, listing each CDR3 protein once. The profile shows roughly 630,000 distinct CDR3 sequences, roughly 23% of them singletons. The sequencing input was naive CD8+ T cells from blood, with Jurkat cell RNA spiked in. Stated subset: FACS-sorted CD8+CD4-CCR7+CD45RA+ naive T cells. These receptors were taken from a human donor in good health. Some libraries in this study had Jurkat cell RNA spiked in.

The chain joins TRBV20-1 to TRBJ2-7; 10 bases are a match to TRBD2. Germline CDR1 is DFQATT and CDR2 is SNEGSKA (reference sequence). The CDR3 consists of 16 residues. V lost 3 bases to trimming and J lost 12 bases; unmatched junction nucleotides: 20. CDR3 DNA: TGCAGTGCTAGCGATATATTAGCGGGAGGCCCCTCCGCGCCGTACTTC. Amino acids: CSASDILAGGPSAPYF.

V is TRBV12-3 or TRBV12-4 and J is TRBJ2-5; D remains unclear. V lost 8 bases to trimming and J lost 3 bases, with 10 bases between them. The CDR3 length is 12 residues. DNA for the CDR3: TGTGCCAGCCGCAGAGGAGAAGAGACCCAGTACTTC. Its protein is CASRRGEETQYF.

This chain links TRBV11-2 with TRBJ2-1, with TRBD1 matching 9 bases. Germline CDR1 and CDR2: SGHAT and FQNNGV. V shed 1 base and J 4 bases; nucleotides not matched to a gene: 8. This CDR3 is built from 17 residues. CDR3 loop: CASSLVSGQGLYNEQFF. As DNA, the CDR3 is TGTGCCAGCAGCTTAGTATCGGGACAGGGATTATACAATGAGCAGTTCTTC.

A few counts support this clonotype. This chain uses TRBV3-1 with TRBJ1-1; D may be TRBD1 (5 bases). CDR1 is LGHDT, CDR2 YNNKEL, per germline (reference sequence). The CDR3 has 13 residues. V lost 3 bases and J 11 bases, leaving 16 bases between the germline ends. The CDR3 nucleotides read TGTGCCAGCAGCCACCCGGGGGGTGGGGGGGCTTTCTTT. Translating it yields CASSHPGGGGAFF.

About this clonotype itself: A much larger clonotype is one base distant, so this may be a read error. The chain recombines TRBV14 with TRBJ2-7; TRBD2 matches 7 bases. Germline V lookup: CDR1 SGHDN, CDR2 FVKESK. The CDR3 has 14 residues. The CDR3 nucleotides are TGTGCCAGCGGCCAAGCGGGGCCCTCCTACGAGCAGTACTTC. This encodes CASGQAGPSYEQYF.

The chain recombines TRBV7-3 with TRBJ2-3; no definite D call. V was shortened by 5 bases and J by 1 base, with 10 bases between the two germline ends. Germline V gene lookup returns CDR1 SGHTA and CDR2 FQGTGA. CDR3 length equals 14 residues. CDR3 in amino acids: CASSHSQGTDTQYF. In DNA form, the CDR3 reads TGTGCCAGCAGCCACTCTCAAGGCACAGATACGCAGTATTTT.

The chain recombines TRBV12-3 or TRBV12-4 with TRBJ2-2, with no clear D. The CDR3 extends over 14 amino acids. V shed 5 bases and J shed 6 bases, with 13 bases lying between them. CDR3 amino acids: CASSPTPQPGELFF. The CDR3 DNA follows: TGTGCCAGCAGTCCGACCCCTCAACCCGGGGAGCTGTTTTTT.

This clonotype was observed at least ten times. V gene TRBV27 combines with J gene TRBJ2-7, with 8 nucleotides matching TRBD2. The germline V gene encodes CDR1 MNHEY and CDR2 SMNVEV (reference sequence). This CDR3 spans 13 amino acids. The V and J ends lost 4 bases and 4 bases, in that order; junction bases with no gene match: 3. CDR3 region: CASSSASGYEQYF. CDR3 bases: TGTGCCAGCAGTTCGGCTAGCGGGTACGAGCAGTACTTC.

This clonotype was counted only a few times. The CDR3 here is CATSARFQNNEQFF. In DNA form, the CDR3 reads TGTGCCACCAGTGCGCGGTTCCAAAACAATGAGCAGTTCTTC. V usage is TRBV24-1 and J usage is TRBJ2-1; D is undetermined. V dropped 5 bases and J dropped 5 bases, with 12 bases sitting between them. The germline gives CDR1 KGHDR, CDR2 SFDVKD. CDR3 length: 14 amino acids.

This rearrangement joins TRBV10-3 to TRBJ2-5; D may correspond to TRBD1 or TRBD2 (6 bases each). The V and J ends lost 0 bases and 2 bases respectively, with 19 bases between them. Germline V gene sequence: CDR1 ENHRY, CDR2 SYGVKD. The CDR3 totals 18 residues. The CDR3 loop is CAISESMRGGQRQETQYF. CDR3 nucleotides: TGTGCCATCAGTGAGTCGATGAGGGGAGGACAGAGGCAAGAGACCCAGTACTTC.

This clonotype was found many times. The chain links TRBV28 to TRBJ2-5; 8 bases are shared with TRBD2. The CDR3 extends over 19 amino acids. V lost 3 bases to trimming and J lost 0 bases; unmatched junction nucleotides: 15. Germline values: CDR1 MDHEN, CDR2 SYDVKM. The CDR3 reads CASSFGPLGGGGNQETQYF. The DNA for the CDR3 is TGTGCCAGCAGTTTCGGCCCCCTCGGGGGCGGGGGGAACCAAGAGACCCAGTACTTC.

This clonotype was recorded a few times. The rearrangement links TRBV6-2 or TRBV6-3 to TRBJ2-6; no clear D gene. Per the germline V gene, CDR1 is MNHEY and CDR2 is SVGEGT. This CDR3 region has 16 residues. Trimming stripped 2 bases from V and 2 bases from J, with 10 bases between. CDR3 in amino acids: CASSYQTYTGANVLTF. In nucleotides, the CDR3 is TGTGCCAGCAGTTACCAGACATACACTGGGGCCAACGTCCTGACTTTC.

This chain joins TRBV9 and TRBJ2-6; tentatively, D is TRBD1 or TRBD2 (5 bases each). Germline V gene data show CDR1 as SGDLS and CDR2 as YYNGEE. The V gene lost 3 bases and the J gene lost 1 base, with 14 bases spanning the gap. This CDR3 spans 17 amino acids. The CDR3 DNA reads TGTGCCAGCAGCGGCACGGGACCGAAGTCTGGGGCCAACGTCCTGACTTTC. This sequence encodes CASSGTGPKSGANVLTF.

In its sample, this clonotype was seen many times. The gene calls are TRBV6-4 and TRBJ1-1; perhaps TRBD1 as D (6 bases). This CDR3 has 14 amino acids. The germline CDR1 and CDR2 sequences are MRHNA and SNTAGT. The V end was cut by 4 bases, the J end by 0 bases, with 9 bases between. The CDR3 reads CASSGQVMNTEAFF. The CDR3 nucleotides read TGTGCCAGCAGTGGACAGGTAATGAACACTGAAGCTTTCTTT.

Ten or more counts support this clonotype. The chain links TRBV19 to TRBJ2-7, with a possible D match to TRBD1 (6 bases). Looked up from germline, CDR1 is LNHDA and CDR2 is SQIVND (reference sequence). The CDR3 is 14 residues long. The V gene lost 3 bases and the J gene lost 0 bases, with 9 bases spanning the gap. The CDR3 DNA sequence: TGTGCCAGTAGTATGACAGGTCCCTCCTACGAGCAGTACTTC. As protein: CASSMTGPSYEQYF.